The 24 T cell receptor beta chains below were found in one sample sequenced in a study of neurological immune-mediated disorders. TCRdb reanalysed the 5' RACE reads using MiXCR and keeps one entry per CDR3 protein. The sample consists of over 90,000 distinct CDR3 sequences, less than 14% of them appearing once. This sample's time point: longitudinal time-point 3. Source material: PBMCs. The receptors were sampled from a female donor with HTLV-1-associated myelopathy (HAM/TSP).

Points on this clonotype: A much more abundant neighbour one base away suggests this may be a read error. The chain links TRBV20-1 to TRBJ2-2, with a possible D match to TRBD1 (6 bases). The germline V gene encodes CDR1 DFQATT and CDR2 SNEGSKA (reference sequence). V was clipped by 7 bases and J by 4 bases, with 16 bases between them. The CDR3 is 14 amino acids. DNA for the CDR3: TGCAGTGATAGCCCAGGGGCCGCCACCGGGGAGCTGTTTTTT. It translates to CSDSPGAATGELFF.

This clonotype was observed at least ten times. This chain links TRBV20-1 with TRBJ1-5; possibly TRBD1 for D (6 bases). The CDR3 spans 14 residues. Per germline, CDR1 DFQATT and CDR2 SNEGSKA (reference sequence). Trimming removed 3 bases at V and 4 bases at J, with 13 bases between. The CDR3 coding sequence is TGCAGTGCTAGCGGCCAGGGGCTGAATCAGCCCCAGCATTTT. Its protein is CSASGQGLNQPQHF.

This clonotype showed up many times. The rearrangement joins TRBV5-1 to TRBJ1-2, with TRBD1 matching over 8 bases. Germline-derived CDR1 and CDR2 are SGHRS and YFSETQ. The length of the CDR3 is 12 residues. V lost 5 bases and J lost 6; bases outside the gene matches: 3. The CDR3 protein is CASRPDRDGYTF. The DNA for the CDR3 is TGCGCCAGCAGACCGGACAGGGATGGCTACACCTTC.

Remarks on this clonotype: A read error may be the cause here, since a much bigger clone is one base away. This chain uses TRBV20-1 with TRBJ2-1; 9 nucleotides match TRBD2. The CDR3 loop spans 13 amino acids. Germline V CDR1 and CDR2: DFQATT, SNEGSKA (reference sequence). The CDR3 bases are TGCAGCCCCACTAGCGGGCAGTACATTGAGCAGTTCTTC. Its translation: CSPTSGQYIEQFF.

In its sample, this clonotype was seen many times. The chain couples TRBV28 to TRBJ2-1, with D perhaps TRBD2 (5 bases). Germline V gene lookup returns CDR1 MDHEN and CDR2 SYDVKM. Trimming stripped 3 bases from V and 9 bases from J, with 9 bases between. This CDR3 spans 12 amino acids. Here the CDR3 DNA reads TGTGCCAGCAGTTTCCCCGGAGGTGAGCAGTTCTTC. Its protein is CASSFPGGEQFF.

This clonotype was seen at least ten times. This chain joins TRBV7-7 and TRBJ2-7, with D perhaps TRBD2 (6 bases). Trimming took 5 bases from V and 3 from J, leaving 17 bases between them. The CDR3 extends over 15 amino acids. CDR1 is SSHAT and CDR2 is FNYEAQ in the germline V gene (reference sequence). CDR3 DNA: TGTGCCAGCAGCCTAAGGCCCGGGACTGTCTACGAGCAGTACTTC. Translated: CASSLRPGTVYEQYF.

At least ten counts were recorded for this clonotype. The V and J genes are TRBV20-1 and TRBJ2-7; D may correspond to TRBD1 or TRBD2 (6 bases each). CDR1 DFQATT and CDR2 SNEGSKA come from the germline V gene (reference sequence). CDR3 length: 12 residues. This CDR3 reads CSGGQGSYEQYF. CDR3 sequence (DNA): TGCAGCGGGGGCCAGGGAAGCTACGAGCAGTACTTC.

This clonotype was recorded many times. The genes are TRBV28 and TRBJ2-7, with a tentative D call TRBD1 (6 bases). The V gene's germline CDR1 is MDHEN and CDR2 SYDVKM. V lost 0 bases and J lost 2, with 14 bases in between. This CDR3 is 16 amino acids long. In DNA form, the CDR3 reads TGTGCCAGCAGTTTATGGGGGGCCAGAGTAACCTACGAGCAGTACTTC. As protein: CASSLWGARVTYEQYF.

There are many counts of this clonotype. DNA for the CDR3: TGCGCCAGCAGCTTGGACGACAGAGCTGGCACAGATACGCAGTATTTT. This encodes CASSLDDRAGTDTQYF. The chain uses TRBV5-1 and TRBJ2-3; a possible D gene is TRBD1 (5 bases). CDR1 is SGHRS, CDR2 YFSETQ, per germline. V lost 0 bases, J lost 1 base, and 12 bases lay in between. The CDR3 runs to 16 residues.

This clonotype was found many times. V is TRBV5-1 and J is TRBJ2-7; D perhaps matches TRBD1 (6 bases). The V and J ends lost 4 bases and 2 bases respectively, with 13 bases between them. CDR1 and CDR2 (germline): SGHRS, YFSETQ. The length of the CDR3 is 14 residues. CDR3: CASSLGDIPYEQYF. CDR3 coding DNA: TGCGCCAGCAGCCTAGGGGACATCCCCTACGAGCAGTACTTC. The complete variable domain, with remaining parts taken from reference TRBV5-1 and TRBJ2-7, reads KAGVTQTPRYLIKTRGQQVTLSCSPISGHRSVSWYQQTPGQGLQFLFEYFSETQRNKGNFPGRFSGRQFSNSRSEMNVSTLELGDSALYLCASSLGDIPYEQYFGPGTRLTVT.

This clonotype was observed many times. The V gene is TRBV2, the J gene TRBJ2-1, with TRBD2 as a possible D gene (7 bases). The V gene's germline CDR1 is SNHLY and CDR2 FYNNEI. This CDR3 contains 11 residues. The V end was cut by 6 bases, the J end by 15 bases, with 15 bases between. CDR3 sequence reads: CASRERGARFF. Written as DNA, the CDR3 is TGTGCCAGCAGGGAACGGGGGGCGAGGTTCTTC.

In this sample, this clonotype turned up many times. The chain couples TRBV12-3 or TRBV12-4 to TRBJ2-1; TRBD1 matches at 10 bases. J lost 7 bases, V lost 5 bases, and 8 bases had no gene match. CDR3 length: 15 amino acids. CDR3 bases: TGTGCCAGCAGTCGGGACAGGGGATTTGGGAATGAGCAGTTCTTC. This translates into CASSRDRGFGNEQFF.

This clonotype was recorded at least ten times. This sequence joins TRBV20-1 and TRBJ2-6; no firm D call. V lost 3 bases to trimming and J lost 4 bases, with 7 bases between them. Germline V lookup: CDR1 DFQATT, CDR2 SNEGSKA (reference sequence). The CDR3 has 13 amino acids. The CDR3 coding sequence is TGCAGTGCTAGGGTAGTGGGGGCCAACGTCCTGACTTTC. This encodes CSARVVGANVLTF.

A remark on this clonotype: This may be a read error: a much more frequent sequence differs by one nucleotide. The gene calls are TRBV29-1 and TRBJ1-5; D might be TRBD1 (5 bases). Trimming pared 4 bases from V and 5 bases from J, leaving 9 bases between. Germline V gene data show CDR1 as SQVTM and CDR2 as ANQGSEA. The CDR3 covers 12 residues. CDR3 in amino acids: CSVGQRYQPQHF. CDR3 sequence (DNA): TGCAGCGTTGGACAGAGATATCAGCCCCAGCATTTT.

This clonotype was counted at least ten times. The rearrangement joins TRBV20-1 to TRBJ2-3; D call uncertain. V was clipped by 7 bases and J by 1 base, with 12 bases between them. The CDR3 contains 13 residues. Germline loops: CDR1 DFQATT, CDR2 SNEGSKA (reference sequence). Here the CDR3 DNA reads TGCAGTGAGGGTGGCTCGGGCACAGATACGCAGTATTTT. Protein: CSEGGSGTDTQYF.

This clonotype showed up many times. The rearrangement uses TRBV12-3 or TRBV12-4 and TRBJ2-2; TRBD1 or TRBD2 may be the D gene (5 bases each). This CDR3 is built from 13 residues. With 6 bases removed from V and 7 bases from J, the gap between germline ends came to 12 bases. This CDR3 reads CASSLRDGGELFF. The CDR3 DNA is TGTGCCAGCAGCCTCAGGGACGGCGGGGAGCTGTTTTTT.

This clonotype was detected ten times or more. The genes are TRBV12-3 or TRBV12-4 and TRBJ2-3; 7 nucleotides agree with TRBD2. The CDR3 totals 15 residues. V shed 5 bases, J shed 0 bases, and the junction held 5 bases outside the gene matches. CDR3 coding DNA: TGTGCCAGCAGTCCAAGCGGGGCTAGCACAGATACGCAGTATTTT. The encoded protein is CASSPSGASTDTQYF.

This clonotype was recorded at least ten times. The genes are TRBV5-1 and TRBJ2-2, with 7 bases identical to TRBD1. The CDR3 has 14 residues. The germline V gene encodes CDR1 SGHRS and CDR2 YFSETQ. V lost 2 bases to trimming and J lost 5 bases; unmatched junction nucleotides: 3. The CDR3 DNA is TGCGCCAGCAGCTTTGACAGGGTGACCGGGGAGCTGTTTTTT. This gives the protein CASSFDRVTGELFF.

This clonotype was observed at least ten times. The chain links TRBV4-1 to TRBJ2-2, with 9 positions matching TRBD1. With V trimmed by 4 bases and J by 3 bases, 6 bases remained unmatched. The V gene's germline CDR1 is MGHRA and CDR2 YSYEKL. The CDR3 is made up of 16 amino acids. The CDR3 region is CASSPLGTGYTGELFF. The CDR3 DNA reads TGCGCCAGCAGCCCGCTAGGGACAGGGTACACCGGGGAGCTGTTTTTT.

The chain links TRBV10-2 to TRBJ2-2; 9 bases match TRBD1. The germline CDR1 and CDR2 sequences are WSHSY and SAAADI. This CDR3 comprises 13 residues. The V segment lost 6 bases and the J segment 6 bases; nucleotides outside the gene matches: 2. The CDR3: CASRGQGSGELFF. The CDR3 nucleotides are TGCGCCAGCAGGGGACAGGGATCCGGGGAGCTGTTTTTT.

This clonotype has more than one count but fewer than ten. V and J are TRBV5-1 and TRBJ2-3, with 7 bases fitting TRBD2. CDR1 SGHRS and CDR2 YFSETQ come from the germline V gene. The CDR3 is made up of 16 amino acids. V lost 4 bases and J lost 4; bases outside the gene matches: 12. Here the CDR3 DNA reads TGCGCCAGCAGCGGCGGGAGTCCTTTAGAGGCAGATACGCAGTATTTT. Translating it yields CASSGGSPLEADTQYF. Full variable domain (rest looked up from reference TRBV5-1 and TRBJ2-3): KAGVTQTPRYLIKTRGQQVTLSCSPISGHRSVSWYQQTPGQGLQFLFEYFSETQRNKGNFPGRFSGRQFSNSRSEMNVSTLELGDSALYLCASSGGSPLEADTQYFGPGTRLTVL.

This clonotype occurred many times. The chain employs TRBV2 and TRBJ2-7; the D gene is possibly TRBD2 (5 bases). Looked up from germline, CDR1 is SNHLY and CDR2 is FYNNEI. With 6 bases removed from V and 1 base from J, the gap between germline ends came to 10 bases. The CDR3 extends over 13 amino acids. The CDR3 here is CASRDGDSYEQYF. CDR3 DNA sequence: TGTGCCAGCAGGGACGGGGATTCCTACGAGCAGTACTTC.

This clonotype was detected a few times. The chain joins TRBV29-1 to TRBJ2-3, with D perhaps given as TRBD1 or TRBD2 (5 bases each). This CDR3 contains 13 residues. Germline assignment: CDR1 SQVTM and CDR2 ANQGSEA. Trimming removed 4 bases at V and 3 bases at J, with 11 bases between. CDR3 DNA: TGCAGCGTTGCGGGACGGGTAACAGATACGCAGTATTTT. It yields the protein CSVAGRVTDTQYF.

The table lists this clonotype with many counts. The V and J genes are TRBV10-3 and TRBJ2-7; TRBD1 aligns across 9 bases. Germline trimming cut 10 bases from V and 4 bases from J; bases unmatched to any gene: 8. Per the germline V gene, CDR1 is ENHRY and CDR2 is SYGVKD. CDR3 size: 13 residues. The CDR3 reads CATLSGQGYEQYF. In DNA form, the CDR3 reads TGTGCCACCCTTTCGGGACAGGGATACGAGCAGTACTTC.